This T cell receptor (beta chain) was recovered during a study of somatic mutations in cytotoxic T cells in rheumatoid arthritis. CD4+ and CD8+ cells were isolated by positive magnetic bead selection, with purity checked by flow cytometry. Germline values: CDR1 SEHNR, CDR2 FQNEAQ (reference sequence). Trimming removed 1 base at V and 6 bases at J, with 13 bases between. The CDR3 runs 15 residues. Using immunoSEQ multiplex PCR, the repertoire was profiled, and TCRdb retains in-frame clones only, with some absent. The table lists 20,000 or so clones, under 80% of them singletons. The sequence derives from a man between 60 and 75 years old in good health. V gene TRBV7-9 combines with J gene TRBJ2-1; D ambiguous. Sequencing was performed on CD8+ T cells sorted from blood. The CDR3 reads CASSLVSNNRNEQFF. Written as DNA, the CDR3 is TGTGCCAGCAGCTTAGTGTCAAACAATCGCAATGAGCAGTTCTTC.